This paragraph covers one TCR beta chain sequence. A much larger clone is a single base away; this may be a read error. This entry is derived from a study of cytotoxic CD8 clonotypes in ibrutinib-treated CLL. Trimming cost V 5 bases and J 2 bases, with 3 bases left between them. Germline V lookup: CDR1 SNHLY, CDR2 FYNNEI. CDR3 length: 12 residues. Using immunoSEQ multiplex PCR, the repertoire was profiled, and TCRdb retains in-frame clones only, with some absent. This table has more than 200,000 clones, roughly 70% appearing once. This TCR came from a human donor with chronic lymphocytic leukemia. The J gene is TRBJ2-2, the V gene TRBV2; no firm D call. The sample consisted of PBMCs, taken after 24 months of ibrutinib treatment. CDR3 amino acids: CASSYNTGELFF. Written as DNA, the CDR3 is TGTGCCAGCAGTTATAACACCGGGGAGCTGTTTTTT.